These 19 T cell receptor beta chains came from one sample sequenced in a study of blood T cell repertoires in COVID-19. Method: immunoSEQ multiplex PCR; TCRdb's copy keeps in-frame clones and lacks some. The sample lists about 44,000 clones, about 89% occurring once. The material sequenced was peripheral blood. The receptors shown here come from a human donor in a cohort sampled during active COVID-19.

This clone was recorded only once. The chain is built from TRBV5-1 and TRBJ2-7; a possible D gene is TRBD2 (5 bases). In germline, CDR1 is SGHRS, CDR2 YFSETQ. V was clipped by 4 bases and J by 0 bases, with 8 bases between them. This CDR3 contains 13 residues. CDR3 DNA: TGCGCCAGCAGCCCGGGGAGCTCCTACGAGCAGTACTTC. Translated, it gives CASSPGSSYEQYF.

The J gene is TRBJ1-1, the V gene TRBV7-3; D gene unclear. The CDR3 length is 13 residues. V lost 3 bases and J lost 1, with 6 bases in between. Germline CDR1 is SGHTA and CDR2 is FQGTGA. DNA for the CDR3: TGTGCCAGCAGCTTCTATGCGAACACTGAAGCTTTCTTT. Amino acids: CASSFYANTEAFF.

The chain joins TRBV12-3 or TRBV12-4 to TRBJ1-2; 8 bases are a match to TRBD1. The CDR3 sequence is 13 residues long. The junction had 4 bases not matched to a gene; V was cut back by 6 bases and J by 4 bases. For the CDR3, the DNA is TGTGCCAGCAGACAGGGGGTGGGCTATGGCTACACCTTC. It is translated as CASRQGVGYGYTF.

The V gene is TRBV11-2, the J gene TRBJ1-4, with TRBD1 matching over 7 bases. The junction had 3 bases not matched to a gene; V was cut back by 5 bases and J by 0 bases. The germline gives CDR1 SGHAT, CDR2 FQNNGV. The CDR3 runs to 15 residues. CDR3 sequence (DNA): TGTGCCAGCAGCAGAGACAGGGCAACTAATGAAAAACTGTTTTTT. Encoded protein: CASSRDRATNEKLFF.

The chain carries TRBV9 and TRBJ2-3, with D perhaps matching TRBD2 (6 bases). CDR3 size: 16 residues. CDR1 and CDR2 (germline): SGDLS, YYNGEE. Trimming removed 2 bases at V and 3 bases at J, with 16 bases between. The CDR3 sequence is CASSVGPAAGTDTQYF. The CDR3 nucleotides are TGTGCCAGCAGCGTCGGACCCGCGGCGGGAACAGATACGCAGTATTTT.

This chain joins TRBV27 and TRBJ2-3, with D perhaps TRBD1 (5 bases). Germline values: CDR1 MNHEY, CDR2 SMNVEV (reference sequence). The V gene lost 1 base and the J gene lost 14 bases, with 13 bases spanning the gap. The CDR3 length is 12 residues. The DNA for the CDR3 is TGTGCCAGCAGTTTATGGGGCCCACAGCCGTATTTT. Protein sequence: CASSLWGPQPYF.

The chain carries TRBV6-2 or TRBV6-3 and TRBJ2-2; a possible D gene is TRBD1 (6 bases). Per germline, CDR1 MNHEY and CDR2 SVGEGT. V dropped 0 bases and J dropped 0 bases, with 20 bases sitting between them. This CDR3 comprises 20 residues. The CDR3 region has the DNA TGTGCCAGCAGTTACTCGATGGGACAACTTTACCTCACGAACACCGGGGAGCTGTTTTTT. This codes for CASSYSMGQLYLTNTGELFF.

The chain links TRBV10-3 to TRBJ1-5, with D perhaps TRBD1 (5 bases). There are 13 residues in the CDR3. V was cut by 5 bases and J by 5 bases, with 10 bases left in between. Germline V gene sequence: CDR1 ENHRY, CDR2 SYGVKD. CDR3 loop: CAISKGLDQPQHF. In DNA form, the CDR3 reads TGTGCCATCAGTAAGGGGCTCGATCAGCCCCAGCATTTT.

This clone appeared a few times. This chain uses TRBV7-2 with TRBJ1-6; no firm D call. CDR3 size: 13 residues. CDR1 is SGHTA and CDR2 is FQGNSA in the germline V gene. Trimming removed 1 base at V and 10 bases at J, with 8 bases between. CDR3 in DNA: TGTGCCAGCAGCTTAGGAAATCGGTCACCCCTCCACTTT. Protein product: CASSLGNRSPLHF.

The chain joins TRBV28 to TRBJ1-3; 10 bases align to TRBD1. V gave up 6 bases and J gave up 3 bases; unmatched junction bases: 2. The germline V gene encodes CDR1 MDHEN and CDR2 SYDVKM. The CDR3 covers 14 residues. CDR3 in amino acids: CASRRTGGGNTIYF. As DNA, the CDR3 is TGTGCCAGCAGACGGACAGGGGGTGGAAACACCATATATTTT.

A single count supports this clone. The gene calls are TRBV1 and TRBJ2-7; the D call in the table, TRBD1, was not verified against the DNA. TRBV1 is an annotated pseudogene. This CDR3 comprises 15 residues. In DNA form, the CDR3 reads TGCACCAGCAGCCAAACCGTACAGGGCCCGAACGAGCAGTACTTC. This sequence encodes CTSSQTVQGPNEQYF.

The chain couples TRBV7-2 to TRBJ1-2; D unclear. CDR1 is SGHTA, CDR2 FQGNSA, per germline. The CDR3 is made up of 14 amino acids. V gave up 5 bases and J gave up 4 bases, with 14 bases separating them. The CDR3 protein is CASSLLEGTYGYTF. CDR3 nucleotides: TGTGCCAGCAGCCTCCTAGAGGGCACCTATGGCTACACCTTC.

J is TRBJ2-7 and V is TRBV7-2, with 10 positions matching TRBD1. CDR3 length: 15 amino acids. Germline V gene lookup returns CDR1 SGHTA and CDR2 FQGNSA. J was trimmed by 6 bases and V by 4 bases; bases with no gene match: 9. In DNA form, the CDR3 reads TGTGCCAGCAGCTCAAGTCCCGGGACAGGGGTCGAGCAGTACTTC. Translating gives CASSSSPGTGVEQYF.

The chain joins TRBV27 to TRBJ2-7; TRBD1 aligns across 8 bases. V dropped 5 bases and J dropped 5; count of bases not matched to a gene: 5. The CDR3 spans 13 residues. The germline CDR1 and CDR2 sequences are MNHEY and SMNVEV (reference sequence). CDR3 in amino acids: CASSVRGQDEQYF. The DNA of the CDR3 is TGTGCCAGCAGTGTCAGGGGGCAGGACGAGCAGTACTTC.

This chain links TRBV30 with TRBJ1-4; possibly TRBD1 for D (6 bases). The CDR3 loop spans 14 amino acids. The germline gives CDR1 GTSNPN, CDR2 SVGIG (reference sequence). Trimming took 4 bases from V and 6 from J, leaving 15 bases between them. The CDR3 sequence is CAWTMDRGDEKLFF. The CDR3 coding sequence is TGTGCCTGGACCATGGACAGAGGGGATGAAAAACTGTTTTTT. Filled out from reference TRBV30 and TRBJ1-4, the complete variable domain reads SQTIHQWPATLVQPVGSPLSLECTVEGTSNPNLYWYRQAAGRGLQLLFYSVGIGQISSEVPQNLSASRPQDRQFILSSKKLLLSDSGFYLCAWTMDRGDEKLFFGSGTQLSVL.

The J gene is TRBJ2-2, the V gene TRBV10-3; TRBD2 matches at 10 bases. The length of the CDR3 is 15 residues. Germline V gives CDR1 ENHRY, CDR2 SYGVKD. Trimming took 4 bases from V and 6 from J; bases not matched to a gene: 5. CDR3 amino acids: CAISASGSAAGELFF. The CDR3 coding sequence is TGTGCCATCAGTGCTAGCGGGAGCGCTGCCGGGGAGCTGTTTTTT.

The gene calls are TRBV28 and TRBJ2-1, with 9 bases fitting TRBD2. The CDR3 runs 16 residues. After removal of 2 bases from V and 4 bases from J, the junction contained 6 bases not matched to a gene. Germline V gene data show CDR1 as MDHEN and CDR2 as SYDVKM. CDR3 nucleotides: TGTGCCAGCAGTTTAAGGAGACTAGCGGTTTACAATGAGCAGTTCTTC. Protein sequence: CASSLRRLAVYNEQFF.

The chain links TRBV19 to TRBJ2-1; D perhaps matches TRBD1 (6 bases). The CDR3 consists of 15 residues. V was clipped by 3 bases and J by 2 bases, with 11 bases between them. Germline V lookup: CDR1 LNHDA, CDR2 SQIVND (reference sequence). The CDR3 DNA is TGTGCCAGTAGTATTGACAGGAACCCCTACAATGAGCAGTTCTTC. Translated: CASSIDRNPYNEQFF.

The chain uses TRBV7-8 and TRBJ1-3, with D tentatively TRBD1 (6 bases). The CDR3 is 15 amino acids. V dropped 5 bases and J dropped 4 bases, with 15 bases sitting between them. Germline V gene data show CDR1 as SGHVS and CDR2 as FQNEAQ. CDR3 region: CASSPRAGDGNTIYF. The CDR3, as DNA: TGTGCCAGCAGCCCCCGGGCAGGGGACGGAAACACCATATATTTT. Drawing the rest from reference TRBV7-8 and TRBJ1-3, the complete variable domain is GAGVSQSPRYKVAKRGQDVALRCDPISGHVSLFWYQQALGQGPEFLTYFQNEAQLDKSGLPSDRFFAERPEGSVSTLKIQRTQQEDSAVYLCASSPRAGDGNTIYFGEGSWLTVV.